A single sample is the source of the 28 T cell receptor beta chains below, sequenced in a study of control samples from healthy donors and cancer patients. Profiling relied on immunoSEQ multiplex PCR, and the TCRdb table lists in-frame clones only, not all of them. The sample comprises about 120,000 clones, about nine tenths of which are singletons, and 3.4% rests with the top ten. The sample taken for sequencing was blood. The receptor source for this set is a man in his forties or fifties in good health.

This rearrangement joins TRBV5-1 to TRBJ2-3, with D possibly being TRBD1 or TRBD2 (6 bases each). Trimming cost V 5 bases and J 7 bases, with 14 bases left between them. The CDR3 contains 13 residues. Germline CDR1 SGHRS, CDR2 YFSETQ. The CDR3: CASREGGPYTQYF. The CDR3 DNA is TGCGCCAGCAGGGAGGGGGGTCCATATACGCAGTATTTT.

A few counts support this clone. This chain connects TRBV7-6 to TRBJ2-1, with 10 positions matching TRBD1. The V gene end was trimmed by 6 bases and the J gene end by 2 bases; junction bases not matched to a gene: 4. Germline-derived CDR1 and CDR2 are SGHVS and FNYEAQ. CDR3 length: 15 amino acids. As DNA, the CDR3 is TGTGCCAGCAGTCCGGACAGGGGGACCTACAATGAGCAGTTCTTC. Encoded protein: CASSPDRGTYNEQFF.

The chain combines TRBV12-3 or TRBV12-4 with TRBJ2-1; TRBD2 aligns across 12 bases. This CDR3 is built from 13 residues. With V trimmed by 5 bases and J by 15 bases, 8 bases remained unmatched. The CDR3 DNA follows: TGTGCCAGCAGTCTGGATAAGGGACTAGCGGGGTTCTTC. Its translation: CASSLDKGLAGFF.

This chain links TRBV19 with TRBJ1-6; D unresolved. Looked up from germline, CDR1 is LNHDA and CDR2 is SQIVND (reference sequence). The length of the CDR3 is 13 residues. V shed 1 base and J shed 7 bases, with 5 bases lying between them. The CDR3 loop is CASSIGRNSPLHF. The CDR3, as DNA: TGTGCCAGTAGTATAGGTCGGAATTCACCCCTCCACTTT.

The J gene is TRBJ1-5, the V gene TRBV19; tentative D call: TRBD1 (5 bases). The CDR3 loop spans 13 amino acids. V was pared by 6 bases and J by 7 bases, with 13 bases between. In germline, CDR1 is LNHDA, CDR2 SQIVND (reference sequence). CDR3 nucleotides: TGTGCCAGTAGCCGAGAATGGGGGCAGCCCCAGCATTTT. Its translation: CASSREWGQPQHF.

CDR3 sequence: CASSVEGTGGDEQFF. CDR3 DNA sequence: TGTGCCAGCAGCGTAGAGGGGACAGGGGGCGATGAGCAGTTCTTC. The chain joins TRBV9 to TRBJ2-1; 12 positions match TRBD1. The germline gives CDR1 SGDLS, CDR2 YYNGEE. This CDR3 has 15 amino acids. V was clipped by 0 bases and J by 8 bases; unmatched bases: 3.

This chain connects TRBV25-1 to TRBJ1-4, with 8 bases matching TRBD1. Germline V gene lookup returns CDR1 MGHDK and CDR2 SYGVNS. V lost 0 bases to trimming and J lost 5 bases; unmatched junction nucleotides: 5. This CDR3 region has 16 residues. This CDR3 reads CASSEYRGRSNEKLFF. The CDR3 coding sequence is TGTGCCAGCAGTGAATACAGGGGGCGAAGCAATGAAAAACTGTTTTTT.

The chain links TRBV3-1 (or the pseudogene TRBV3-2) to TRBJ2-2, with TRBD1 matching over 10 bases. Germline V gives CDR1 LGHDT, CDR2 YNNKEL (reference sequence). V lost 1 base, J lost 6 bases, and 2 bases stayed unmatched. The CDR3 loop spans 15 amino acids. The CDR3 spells CASSQGTGGAGELFF. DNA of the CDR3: TGTGCCAGCAGCCAAGGGACAGGGGGAGCCGGGGAGCTGTTTTTT.

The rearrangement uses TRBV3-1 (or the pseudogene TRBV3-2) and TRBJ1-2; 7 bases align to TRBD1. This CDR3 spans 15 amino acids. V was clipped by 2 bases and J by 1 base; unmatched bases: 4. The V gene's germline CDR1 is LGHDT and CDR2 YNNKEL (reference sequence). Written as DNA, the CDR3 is TGTGCCAGCAGCCAATACAGGGGTATTAACTATGGCTACACCTTC. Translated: CASSQYRGINYGYTF.

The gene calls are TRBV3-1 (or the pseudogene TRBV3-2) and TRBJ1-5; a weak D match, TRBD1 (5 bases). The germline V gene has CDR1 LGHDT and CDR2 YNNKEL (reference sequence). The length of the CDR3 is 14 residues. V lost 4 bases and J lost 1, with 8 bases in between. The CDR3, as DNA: TGTGCCAGCAGCCTCCGGGGGAGCAATCAGCCCCAGCATTTT. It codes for CASSLRGSNQPQHF.

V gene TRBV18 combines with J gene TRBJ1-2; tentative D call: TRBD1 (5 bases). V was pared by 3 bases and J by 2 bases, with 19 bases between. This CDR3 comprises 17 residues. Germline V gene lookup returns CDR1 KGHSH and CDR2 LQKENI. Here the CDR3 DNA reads TGTGCCAGCTCACCCGGGGCAACTACTCTCAAAAACTATGGCTACACCTTC. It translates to CASSPGATTLKNYGYTF.

The CDR3 DNA reads as TGTGCCAGCAGCTTAGAGGCGGGGGCCCTTGAAGCTTTCTTT. Protein sequence: CASSLEAGALEAFF. J is TRBJ1-1 and V is TRBV7-8; a possible D gene is TRBD1 (6 bases). V lost 1 base, J lost 7 bases, and 13 bases lay in between. From germline, CDR1 is SGHVS and CDR2 FQNEAQ. The CDR3 covers 14 residues.

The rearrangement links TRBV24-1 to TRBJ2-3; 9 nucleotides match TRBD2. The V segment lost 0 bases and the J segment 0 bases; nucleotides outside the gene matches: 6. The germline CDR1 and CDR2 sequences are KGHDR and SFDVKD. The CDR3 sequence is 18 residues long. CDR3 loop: CATSDLWASGASTDTQYF. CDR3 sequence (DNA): TGTGCCACCAGTGATTTGTGGGCTAGCGGGGCTAGCACAGATACGCAGTATTTT.

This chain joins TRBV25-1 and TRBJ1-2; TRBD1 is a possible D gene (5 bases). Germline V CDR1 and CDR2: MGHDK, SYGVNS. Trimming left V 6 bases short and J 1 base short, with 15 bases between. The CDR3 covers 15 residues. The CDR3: CASRSSGGVNYGYTF. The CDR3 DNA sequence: TGTGCCAGCAGGAGCTCTGGGGGGGTTAACTATGGCTACACCTTC.

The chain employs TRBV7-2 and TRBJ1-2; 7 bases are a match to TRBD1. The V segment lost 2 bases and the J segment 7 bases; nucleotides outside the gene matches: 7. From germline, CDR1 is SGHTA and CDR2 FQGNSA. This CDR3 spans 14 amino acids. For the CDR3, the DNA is TGTGCCAGCAGCTTACTGACAGGGACCGTTGGCTACACCTTC. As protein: CASSLLTGTVGYTF.

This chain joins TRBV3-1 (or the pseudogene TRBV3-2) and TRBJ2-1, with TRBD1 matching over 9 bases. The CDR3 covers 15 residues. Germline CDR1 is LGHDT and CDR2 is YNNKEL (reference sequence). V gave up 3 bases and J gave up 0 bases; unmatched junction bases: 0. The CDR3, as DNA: TGTGCCAGCAGCCAGACAGGGGGCTCCTACAATGAGCAGTTCTTC. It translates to CASSQTGGSYNEQFF.

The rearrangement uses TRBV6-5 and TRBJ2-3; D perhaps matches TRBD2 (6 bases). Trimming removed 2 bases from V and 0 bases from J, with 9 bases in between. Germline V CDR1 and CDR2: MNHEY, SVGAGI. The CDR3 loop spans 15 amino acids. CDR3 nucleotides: TGTGCCAGCAGTTACGGCGGGGTTAGCACAGATACGCAGTATTTT. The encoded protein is CASSYGGVSTDTQYF.

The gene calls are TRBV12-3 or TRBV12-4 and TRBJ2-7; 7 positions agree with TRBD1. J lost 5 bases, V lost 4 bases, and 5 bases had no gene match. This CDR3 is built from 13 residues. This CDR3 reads CASSSTGINEQYF. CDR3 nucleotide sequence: TGTGCCAGCAGTTCGACAGGGATCAACGAGCAGTACTTC.

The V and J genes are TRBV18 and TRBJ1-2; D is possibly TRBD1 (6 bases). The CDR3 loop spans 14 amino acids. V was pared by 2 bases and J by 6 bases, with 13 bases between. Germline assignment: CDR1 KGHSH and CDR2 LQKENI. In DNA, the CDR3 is TGTGCCAGCTCACCATCGGGGGGCCGCGATGGCTACACCTTC. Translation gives CASSPSGGRDGYTF. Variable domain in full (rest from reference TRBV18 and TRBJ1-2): NAGVMQNPRHLVRRRGQEARLRCSPMKGHSHVYWYRQLPEEGLKFMVYLQKENIIDESGMPKERFSAEFPKEGPSILRIQQVVRGDSAAYFCASSPSGGRDGYTFGSGTRLTVV.

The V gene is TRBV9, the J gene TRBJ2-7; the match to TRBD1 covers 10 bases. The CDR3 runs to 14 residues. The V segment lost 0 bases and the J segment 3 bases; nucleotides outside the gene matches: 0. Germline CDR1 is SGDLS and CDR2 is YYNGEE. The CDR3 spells CASSVGDRGYEQYF. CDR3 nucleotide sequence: TGTGCCAGCAGCGTAGGGGACAGGGGCTACGAGCAGTACTTC.

In DNA form, the CDR3 reads TGTGCCAGCAGCTTACCAGCCACCGGGGAGCTGTTTTTT. Its protein product is CASSLPATGELFF. V usage is TRBV11-3 and J usage is TRBJ2-2; D remains unclear. The length of the CDR3 is 13 residues. V was cut by 2 bases and J by 4 bases, with 5 bases left in between. The germline V gene has CDR1 SGHNT and CDR2 YENEEA.

The CDR3 here is CATSIDRVKPQHF. As DNA, the CDR3 is TGTGCCACCAGCATAGACAGGGTCAAGCCCCAGCATTTT. The chain uses TRBV15 and TRBJ1-5; TRBD1 matches 7 bases. CDR1 and CDR2 (germline): LNHNV, YYDKDF (reference sequence). This CDR3 spans 13 amino acids. With V trimmed by 4 bases and J by 8 bases, 5 bases remained unmatched.

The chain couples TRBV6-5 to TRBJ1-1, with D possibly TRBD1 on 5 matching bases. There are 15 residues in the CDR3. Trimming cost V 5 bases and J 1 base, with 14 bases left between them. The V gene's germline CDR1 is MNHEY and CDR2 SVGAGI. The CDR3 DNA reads TGTGCCAGCAGTACCAAGGGGCGGAAGAACACTGAAGCTTTCTTT. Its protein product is CASSTKGRKNTEAFF.

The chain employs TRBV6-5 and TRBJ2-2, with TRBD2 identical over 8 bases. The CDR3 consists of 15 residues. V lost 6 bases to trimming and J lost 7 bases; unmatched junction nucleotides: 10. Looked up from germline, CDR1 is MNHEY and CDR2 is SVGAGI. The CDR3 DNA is TGTGCCAGCAGCCCCGGGGGGGTTTACATCGGGGAGCTGTTTTTT. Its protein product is CASSPGGVYIGELFF.

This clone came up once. The CDR3: CATSEGVNTEAFF. The CDR3 DNA sequence: TGTGCCACCAGTGAAGGGGTGAACACTGAAGCTTTCTTT. This chain joins TRBV24-1 and TRBJ1-1, with a weak D call TRBD1 (5 bases). V lost 4 bases, J lost 0 bases, and 5 bases lay in between. Germline CDR1 KGHDR, CDR2 SFDVKD. The CDR3 is made up of 13 amino acids.

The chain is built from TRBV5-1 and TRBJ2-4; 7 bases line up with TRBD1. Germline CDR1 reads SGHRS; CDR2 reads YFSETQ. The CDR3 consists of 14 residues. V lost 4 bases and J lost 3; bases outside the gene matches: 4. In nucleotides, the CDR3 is TGCGCCAGCAGCATACAGGGGAACAAAAACATTCAGTACTTC. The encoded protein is CASSIQGNKNIQYF.

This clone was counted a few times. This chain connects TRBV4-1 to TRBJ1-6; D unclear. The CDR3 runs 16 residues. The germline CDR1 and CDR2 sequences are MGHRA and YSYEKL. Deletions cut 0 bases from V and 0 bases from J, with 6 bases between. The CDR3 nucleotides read TGCGCCAGCAGCCAAGAGGGGTTCTCCTATAATTCACCCCTCCACTTT. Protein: CASSQEGFSYNSPLHF.

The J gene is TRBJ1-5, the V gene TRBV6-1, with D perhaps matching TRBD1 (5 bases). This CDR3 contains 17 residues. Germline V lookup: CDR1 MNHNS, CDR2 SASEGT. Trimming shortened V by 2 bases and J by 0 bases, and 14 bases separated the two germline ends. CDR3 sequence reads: CASSERGWGDSNQPQHF. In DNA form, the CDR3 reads TGTGCCAGCAGTGAAAGAGGATGGGGGGATAGCAATCAGCCCCAGCATTTT.